This T cell receptor (beta chain) was identified during a study of OX40 agonist ivuxolimab in advanced cancers. Points from the study as a whole: CD4+ and CD8+ blood T cells expanded clonally by week 6 at 0.1 to 3.0 mg/kg. The investigators did not determine what antigen specificity the expanded peripheral T cells had.

Here immunoSEQ multiplex PCR was the method, and the copy in TCRdb shows in-frame clones only, minus some. The repertoire holds around 77,000 clones, roughly 87% seen once, with 0.66% in the top ten. This clone turned up a few times. Antigen specificity is unknown. This receptor was obtained from an adult with an advanced solid tumor such as melanoma, head and neck, liver or kidney cancer. This specimen was CD4+ or CD8+ T cells sorted from blood, taken in a trial of the OX40 agonist ivuxolimab.

DNA of the CDR3: TGTGCCAGCAGCTCTACAGGGATGTCGAACACTGAAGCTTTCTTT. Translation gives CASSSTGMSNTEAFF. The gene calls are TRBV7-2 and TRBJ1-1, with D tentatively TRBD1 (6 bases). CDR1 SGHTA and CDR2 FQGNSA come from the germline V gene. The germline V and J ends were trimmed by 4 bases and 1 base, with 13 bases remaining between them. CDR3 length: 15 amino acids.